Listed below are T cell receptor beta chains from one sample, sequenced in a study of T-cell reconstitution after alpha-beta-depleted transplantation in children. TCRdb ran MiXCR on the PCR reads and lists one entry per CDR3 protein. Here the sample spans 65,000 to 90,000 distinct CDR3 sequences, 11% being singletons. Source: PBMCs, taken before TCRalphabeta/CD19-depleted stem cell transplant. The receptor source for this set is a boy between 10 and 17 years old with acute myeloid leukemia, due to receive a stem cell transplant. Both conserved end residues are part of each CDR3. Each record gives: V gene, J gene, CDR3 protein.

>TRBV6-4|TRBJ2-3
CAFSRDRGPRTSTDTQYF
>TRBV27|TRBJ1-4
CASGTAWGTIEKLFF
>TRBV2|TRBJ2-7
CASVTAPYEQYF
>TRBV24-1|TRBJ2-2
CATSDLLGRGLENTGELFF
>TRBV20-1|TRBJ1-1
CSARAGTEAFF
>TRBV6-1|TRBJ2-7
CASSRDGTSGHTYYEQYF
>TRBV11-2|TRBJ2-3
CASGGAADTQYF
>TRBV12-3/TRBV12-4|TRBJ2-7
CASSPRNYEQYF
>TRBV7-9|TRBJ2-2
CASSTDRGNTGELFF
>TRBV5-1|TRBJ2-5
CASSLSGHSGSTETQYF
>TRBV12-3/TRBV12-4|TRBJ2-5
CASSLRVLAGETQYF
>TRBV5-5|TRBJ1-5
CASSLAHSNQPQHF
>TRBV12-3/TRBV12-4|TRBJ2-5
CASRDGEGSQYF
>TRBV20-1|TRBJ2-3
CSTSGSIGTDTQYF
>TRBV7-2|TRBJ2-1
CASSSGTTIYNEQFF
>TRBV7-9|TRBJ2-1
CASSLVTGGTNEQFF
>TRBV7-2|TRBJ2-7
CASSLVGSGGGPYEQYF
>TRBV6-2/TRBV6-3|TRBJ2-7
CASRATAYLGEQYF
>TRBV10-3|TRBJ1-3
CAISGHTTGIGNTIYF
>TRBV6-2/TRBV6-3|TRBJ2-1
CASTPLGSGRSNEQFF
>TRBV4-1|TRBJ1-2
CASSQELDYGYTF
>TRBV19|TRBJ1-3
CASSIITGGGNTIYF
>TRBV5-4|TRBJ2-1
CASSRGGGGNNEQFF
>TRBV5-1|TRBJ2-2
CASSPVMVTGELFF
>TRBV9|TRBJ1-6
CASSVYDSFGDSPLHF
>TRBV7-2|TRBJ2-7
CASSLAPGSYEQYF
>TRBV19|TRBJ1-5
CASAPGGVGQPQHF
>TRBV5-1|TRBJ2-5
CASSLAGLAGGRETQYF
>TRBV7-6|TRBJ2-7
CASSVLPGQLSYEQYF
>TRBV6-5|TRBJ2-3
CASSYEGVFTDTQYF
>TRBV12-3/TRBV12-4|TRBJ1-2
CASSSSRGVRLEDYGYTF
>TRBV7-6|TRBJ2-2
CASSLGAQNTGELFF
>TRBV12-3/TRBV12-4|TRBJ2-1
CASSPFSGGGYNEQFF
>TRBV9|TRBJ2-1
CASSVWLTSGRATYNEQFF
>TRBV12-3/TRBV12-4|TRBJ1-1
CASSLRGRRDTEAFF
>TRBV7-6|TRBJ2-3
CASSPTSASETDTQYF
>TRBV29-1|TRBJ2-1
CSVAPPRPYNEQFF
>TRBV7-2|TRBJ1-1
CASSWPGRGITEAFF
>TRBV27|TRBJ1-1
CASSYSSPGFMNTEAFF
>TRBV14|TRBJ2-3
CASSQTGGPKDTQYF
>TRBV12-3/TRBV12-4|TRBJ1-5
CASSSELGGVGNQPQHF
>TRBV20-1|TRBJ1-6
CSARKGQTNSPLHF
>TRBV20-1|TRBJ2-7
CSARKAASVYEQYF
>TRBV7-2|TRBJ2-1
CASRSDFPEQFF
>TRBV18|TRBJ2-2
CASSPNLRRDTGELFF
>TRBV5-1|TRBJ1-2
CASSSKSEGVAYGYTF
>TRBV9|TRBJ1-5
CASSAGTGFNQPQHF
>TRBV5-5|TRBJ2-3
CAMSPGIVCTDTQYF
>TRBV5-1|TRBJ1-1
CASSIRQGDTEAFF